This TCR beta chain originates from a study of T cell responses to AZD1222 COVID-19 vaccine. Study-level background: Timing groups of about 4 and about 12 weeks for second doses were pooled. The study's findings and limits: A mostly white British donor set with more females was recruited, and clonal diversity was possibly underestimated. Every sample of the repertoires postdated the peak T cell response. Reports indicate that nearly half of spike-specific TCRs are directed at unmutated variant regions.

Germline loops: CDR1 LGHDT, CDR2 YNNKEL (reference sequence). V lost 4 bases to trimming and J lost 9 bases, with 16 bases between them. This CDR3 comprises 14 residues. Remarks on this clone: Its antigen is currently unknown.

TCRdb's table, derived via immunoSEQ multiplex PCR, lists solely in-frame clones and lacks some. The data contain 200,000 or so clones, around 92% of them singletons. The origin of this receptor is an adult in good health. The specimen comprised peripheral blood, sampled on day 0 of AZD1222 vaccination. The rearrangement uses TRBV3-1 (or the pseudogene TRBV3-2) and TRBJ2-1; tentatively, D is TRBD2 (6 bases). The chain's CDR3 is CASSLGRPAGEQFF. CDR3 nucleotide sequence: TGTGCCAGCAGCCTTGGACGGCCAGCGGGTGAGCAGTTCTTC.